The T cell receptor beta chain under discussion was sequenced for a study of brain T cells in children with intractable seizures. Findings and caveats of the study: Pre- and post-surgery blood differed in depth, so pre-surgery absences may be undersampling.

Clones were sequenced by immunoSEQ multiplex PCR, and TCRdb holds only the in-frame ones, with some missing. The sample consists of about 110,000 clones, 90% to 95% of them appearing once. V was pared by 1 base and J by 4 bases, with 5 bases between. The CDR3 consists of 12 residues. Germline assignment: CDR1 SGHRS and CDR2 YFSETQ. As regards this clone: Its antigen is still unknown.

The TCR comes from a boy under two years old with hemimegalencephaly and intractable seizures. This chain joins TRBV5-1 and TRBJ2-5; a weak D match, TRBD1 (5 bases). Sequenced material: peripheral blood, taken at surgery. The CDR3 region is CASSLRGETQYF. CDR3 bases: TGCGCCAGCAGCTTGAGGGGAGAGACCCAGTACTTC.